Listed here is a single T cell receptor (beta chain). The data belong to a study of control samples from healthy donors and cancer patients. Repertoires were generated with immunoSEQ multiplex PCR, while TCRdb's copy carries only in-frame clones and drops some. The table for this sample gives about 200,000 clones. This CDR3 has 13 residues. CDR1 and CDR2 (germline): SGHDN, FVKESK. Trimming cost V 0 bases and J 3 bases, with 6 bases left between them. The TCR comes from a woman in her twenties or thirties in good health. V usage is TRBV14 and J usage is TRBJ2-7; a weak D match, TRBD1 (5 bases). The sequenced material came from blood. In nucleotides, the CDR3 is TGTGCCAGCAGCCAAGACCAGGGCTACGAGCAGTACTTC. Amino acids: CASSQDQGYEQYF.